This is a list of T cell receptor beta chains from one sample in a study of blood T cell repertoires in COVID-19. Sequencing used immunoSEQ multiplex PCR; TCRdb keeps in-frame clones, though not all of them. The table has 95,000 to 150,000 clones, about 79% seen once; the top ten hold 4% to 5.5%. What was sequenced was peripheral blood. The receptor source for this set is a woman between 70 and 85 years old with acute or convalescent COVID-19. Both conserved end residues are part of each CDR3. Fields, in order: V gene, clone size, D gene, J gene, CDR3 protein, CDR3 DNA. The D gene is left open where the match is weak. The listing skips clone size in some rows; elsewhere it reads once, few, many or a size class.

TRBV19	NA	TRBD1	TRBJ1-1	CAARPGQGEAFF	TGTGCCGCCCGCCCCGGACAGGGGGAAGCTTTCTTT
TRBV7-9	NA	NA	TRBJ2-6	CASSYQAGANVLTF	TGTGCCAGCAGCTATCAGGCTGGGGCCAACGTCCTGACTTTC
TRBV24-1	NA	NA	TRBJ1-2	CATSDFGGSGYTF	TGTGCCACCAGTGATTTCGGGGGGAGCGGCTACACCTTC
TRBV10-2	NA	TRBD1	TRBJ1-6	CASSESTGAPNSPLHF	TGCGCCAGCAGTGAGTCAACAGGGGCCCCTAATTCACCCCTCCACTTT
TRBV4-2	NA	TRBD2	TRBJ2-1	CASSQASGGVNEQFF	TGTGCCAGCAGCCAAGCTAGCGGGGGGGTAAATGAGCAGTTCTTC
TRBV5-1	NA	TRBD1	TRBJ2-3	CASSLTGGSSTDTQYF	TGCGCCAGCAGCTTGACAGGGGGTTCTAGCACAGATACGCAGTATTTT
TRBV6-6	NA	TRBD1	TRBJ2-7	CASSVGTGPKNEQYF	TGTGCCAGCAGCGTCGGGACAGGGCCTAAGAACGAGCAGTACTTC
TRBV2	NA	TRBD1	TRBJ1-1	CASSEGRGRYTEAFF	TGTGCCAGCAGTGAAGGCAGGGGGAGGTACACTGAAGCTTTCTTT
TRBV2	NA	NA	TRBJ1-6	CASRQGGNNSPLHF	TGTGCCAGCAGGCAGGGCGGGAATAATTCACCCCTCCACTTT
TRBV6-5	NA	TRBD1	TRBJ2-5	CASRPTGGFETQYF	TGTGCCAGCAGACCGACAGGGGGCTTTGAGACCCAGTACTTC
TRBV12-3/TRBV12-4	NA	NA	TRBJ1-1	CASSFEHTEAFF	TGTGCCAGCAGTTTCGAGCACACTGAAGCTTTCTTT
TRBV18	NA	TRBD2	TRBJ2-3	CASSLSGGPTDTQYF	TGTGCCAGCTCACTGTCGGGGGGGCCCACAGATACGCAGTATTTT
TRBV27	NA	NA	TRBJ2-5	CASSPSGVGETQYF	TGTGCCAGCAGTCCCTCAGGGGTGGGGGAGACCCAGTACTTC
TRBV19	NA	NA	TRBJ1-5	CASSIGAGARPQHF	TGTGCCAGTAGTATAGGGGCAGGGGCAAGGCCCCAGCATTTT
TRBV12-5	NA	NA	TRBJ2-2	CASGVDTGELFF	TGTGCTAGTGGGGTAGACACCGGGGAGCTGTTTTTT
TRBV6-1	NA	TRBD1	TRBJ1-2	CASSETGVEGYTF	TGTGCCAGCAGTGAGACAGGGGTCGAAGGCTACACCTTC
TRBV7-3	NA	NA	TRBJ2-7	CASSLGPAQPYEQYF	TGTGCCAGCAGCTTAGGGCCAGCCCAGCCGTACGAGCAGTACTTC
TRBV10-2	NA	TRBD2	TRBJ2-3	CASSDPSGGLDTQYF	TGCGCCAGCAGTGACCCTAGCGGGGGGTTAGATACGCAGTATTTT
TRBV5-6	NA	NA	TRBJ1-6	CASSNSQGGYNSPLHF	TGTGCCAGCAGCAATAGTCAGGGTGGCTATAATTCACCCCTCCACTTT
TRBV7-9	NA	NA	TRBJ1-3	CASSLSGSGNTIYF	TGTGCCAGCAGCTTATCCGGGAGTGGAAACACCATATATTTT
TRBV28	NA	NA	TRBJ1-1	CASSLSQAGTEAFF	TGTGCCAGCAGTTTAAGTCAGGCGGGGACTGAAGCTTTCTTT
TRBV18	NA	NA	TRBJ2-7	CASSPLGGGEYEQYF	TGTGCCAGCTCACCACTGGGAGGGGGGGAATACGAGCAGTACTTC
TRBV2	NA	NA	TRBJ2-4	CASSVDAGLAKNIQYF	TGTGCCAGCAGCGTAGACGCTGGACTAGCCAAAAACATTCAGTACTTC
TRBV29-1	NA	NA	TRBJ1-5	CSETLQVPYRSSNQPQHF	TGCAGCGAAACCTTACAGGTGCCCTACCGATCTAGCAATCAGCCCCAGCATTTT
TRBV4-2	NA	TRBD1	TRBJ1-5	CASSQDIGVGQGGPQHF	TGTGCCAGCAGCCAAGATATCGGAGTCGGACAGGGCGGGCCCCAGCATTTT
TRBV7-9	NA	TRBD1	TRBJ1-3	CASSFGQGRHTIYF	TGTGCCAGCAGCTTTGGACAGGGGAGGCACACCATATATTTT
TRBV7-9	NA	NA	TRBJ2-1	CASSLGGPSSYNEQFF	TGTGCCAGCAGCTTAGGCGGGCCGAGCTCCTACAATGAGCAGTTCTTC
TRBV6-5	NA	NA	TRBJ1-5	CASTQGHQQPQHF	TGTGCCAGCACCCAGGGACACCAACAGCCCCAGCATTTT
TRBV2	NA	NA	TRBJ1-2	CASSEQAYYGYTF	TGTGCCAGCAGTGAACAGGCCTACTATGGCTACACCTTC
TRBV11-3	NA	NA	TRBJ2-5	CASSFRALGGETQYF	TGTGCCAGCAGCTTCAGGGCTCTGGGAGGAGAGACCCAGTACTTC
TRBV5-1	NA	NA	TRBJ2-3	CASSQNTDTQYF	TGCGCCAGCAGCCAAAACACAGATACGCAGTATTTT
TRBV12-5	once	TRBD1	TRBJ1-1	CASGGPPGTVNTEAFF	TGTGCTAGTGGTGGTCCCCCCGGGACAGTGAACACTGAAGCTTTCTTT
TRBV28	NA	NA	TRBJ2-3	CASSFAGTSTDTQYF	TGTGCCAGCAGTTTCGCGGGGACGAGCACAGATACGCAGTATTTT
TRBV30	NA	NA	TRBJ1-4	CAWSTTGYNEKLFF	TGTGCCTGGAGTACCACAGGTTATAATGAAAAACTGTTTTTT
TRBV6-6	NA	TRBD1	TRBJ1-1	CASSYSTGTAEAFF	TGTGCCAGCAGTTACTCTACTGGGACAGCCGAAGCTTTCTTT
TRBV4-2	NA	NA	TRBJ2-1	CASSQAGEAAEQFF	TGTGCCAGCAGCCAAGCGGGTGAGGCAGCCGAGCAGTTCTTC
TRBV10-3	NA	TRBD2	TRBJ2-1	CAISEEYRGGNNEQFF	TGTGCCATCAGTGAGGAATACCGGGGGGGTAACAATGAGCAGTTCTTC
TRBV18	NA	TRBD1	TRBJ1-1	CASRFQGAGEFVTEAFF	TGTGCCAGCCGATTTCAGGGGGCTGGGGAATTTGTCACTGAAGCTTTCTTT
TRBV5-1	once	TRBD1	TRBJ2-5	CASSPGGRETQYF	TGCGCCAGCTCCCCAGGGGGCCGAGAGACCCAGTACTTC
TRBV7-2	once	NA	TRBJ2-1	CASSLSSYNEQFF	TGTGCCAGCAGCTTGAGCTCCTACAATGAGCAGTTCTTC
TRBV5-7	NA	TRBD2	TRBJ2-7	CASSIGTGGPSYEQYF	TGTGCCAGCAGCATTGGGACGGGGGGGCCCTCCTACGAGCAGTACTTC
TRBV2	NA	TRBD1	TRBJ1-4	CASSVAQGPNEKLFF	TGTGCCAGCAGTGTAGCACAGGGGCCGAATGAAAAACTGTTTTTT